A selection of T cell receptor beta chains follows, all from one sample in a study of identical twins. TCRdb reprocessed the 5' RACE reads with MiXCR, giving one entry per CDR3 protein. The sample lists fewer than 650,000 distinct CDR3 sequences, 9.5% to 10% occurring once. Another study also made use of these data, one on yellow fever vaccine responses in identical twins.

The specimen sequenced was PBMCs. These receptor sequences come from a woman younger than 35 in good health. CDR3s include the opening cysteine and the closing phenylalanine or tryptophan. The D gene is left open where the match is weak. Some rows have no size entry. The others give once, few or many, or a class for an expanded clone.

d_gene: TRBD2
v_gene: TRBV7-8
abundance: many
j_gene: TRBJ2-5
CDR3aa: CASSTRGEETQYF
CDR3nt: TGTGCCAGCAGCACCCGGGGGGAGGAGACCCAGTACTTC

d_gene: -
v_gene: TRBV6-1
abundance: -
j_gene: TRBJ2-1
CDR3aa: CASSLGRLLGEQFF
CDR3nt: TGTGCCAGCAGTCTGGGACGGCTTTTGGGTGAGCAGTTCTTC

d_gene: TRBD2
v_gene: TRBV10-3
abundance: many
j_gene: TRBJ2-2
CDR3aa: CASSTGTSFPGELFF
CDR3nt: TGTGCCAGCTCAACCGGGACTAGTTTCCCCGGGGAGCTGTTTTTT

d_gene: TRBD2
v_gene: TRBV6-5
abundance: -
j_gene: TRBJ2-7
CDR3aa: CASSYSISGGSYEQYF
CDR3nt: TGTGCCAGCAGTTACTCGATTAGCGGGGGGTCCTACGAGCAGTACTTC

d_gene: TRBD2
v_gene: TRBV5-5
abundance: -
j_gene: TRBJ2-1
CDR3aa: CASTNGAGVPYFNEQFF
CDR3nt: TGTGCCAGCACCAATGGAGCGGGAGTTCCGTATTTTAATGAGCAGTTCTTC

d_gene: -
v_gene: TRBV5-6
abundance: -
j_gene: TRBJ1-5
CDR3aa: CASSLGEDGGGNQPQHF
CDR3nt: TGTGCCAGCAGCTTGGGGGAGGACGGAGGGGGCAATCAGCCCCAGCATTTT

d_gene: -
v_gene: TRBV20-1
abundance: -
j_gene: TRBJ2-5
CDR3aa: CSARQTSTQAETQYF
CDR3nt: TGCAGTGCTAGGCAAACTTCTACCCAAGCAGAGACCCAGTACTTC

d_gene: TRBD2
v_gene: TRBV5-6
abundance: -
j_gene: TRBJ2-1
CDR3aa: CASSFAGLGNEQFF
CDR3nt: TGTGCCAGCAGCTTTGCGGGACTAGGGAATGAGCAGTTCTTC

d_gene: -
v_gene: TRBV6-1
abundance: -
j_gene: TRBJ2-1
CDR3aa: CASTRSGGWGNEQFF
CDR3nt: TGTGCCAGCACCCGTTCTGGGGGATGGGGCAATGAGCAGTTCTTC

d_gene: -
v_gene: TRBV30
abundance: -
j_gene: TRBJ1-4
CDR3aa: CAWSDRFSTNEKLFF
CDR3nt: TGTGCCTGGAGTGACAGATTTTCAACTAATGAAAAACTGTTTTTT

d_gene: -
v_gene: TRBV15
abundance: many
j_gene: TRBJ2-7
CDR3aa: CATSSTLATYEQYF
CDR3nt: TGTGCCACCAGCAGTACTCTAGCTACCTACGAGCAGTACTTC

d_gene: -
v_gene: TRBV7-9
abundance: -
j_gene: TRBJ2-6
CDR3aa: CASSASSGAGANVLTF
CDR3nt: TGTGCCAGCAGCGCCTCTTCGGGGGCTGGGGCCAACGTCCTGACTTTC

d_gene: -
v_gene: TRBV7-9
abundance: -
j_gene: TRBJ2-3
CDR3aa: CASSSGQTSTDTQYF
CDR3nt: TGTGCCAGCAGCTCTGGACAGACAAGCACAGATACGCAGTATTTT

d_gene: -
v_gene: TRBV7-9
abundance: -
j_gene: TRBJ2-1
CDR3aa: CARDGGMSNEQFF
CDR3nt: TGTGCCAGGGATGGCGGGATGAGCAATGAGCAGTTCTTC

d_gene: TRBD2
v_gene: TRBV12-3/TRBV12-4
abundance: -
j_gene: TRBJ2-3
CDR3aa: CASSFGTSGAPDTQYF
CDR3nt: TGTGCCAGCAGTTTTGGGACTAGCGGAGCCCCGGATACGCAGTATTTT

d_gene: TRBD2
v_gene: TRBV20-1
abundance: -
j_gene: TRBJ2-1
CDR3aa: CSARDLAGAWNEQFF
CDR3nt: TGCAGTGCTAGAGATCTAGCGGGGGCCTGGAATGAGCAGTTCTTC

d_gene: TRBD1
v_gene: TRBV14
abundance: few
j_gene: TRBJ2-2
CDR3aa: CASSQTGGRTGELFF
CDR3nt: TGTGCCAGCAGCCAGACAGGGGGGCGCACCGGGGAGCTGTTTTTT

d_gene: -
v_gene: TRBV29-1
abundance: few
j_gene: TRBJ2-1
CDR3aa: CSVEGTTSYNEQFF
CDR3nt: TGCAGCGTTGAAGGGACAACCTCCTACAATGAGCAGTTCTTC

d_gene: -
v_gene: TRBV7-3
abundance: -
j_gene: TRBJ2-7
CDR3aa: CASSLIPTADEQYF
CDR3nt: TGTGCCAGCAGCTTAATCCCGACAGCTGACGAGCAGTACTTC

d_gene: -
v_gene: TRBV5-1
abundance: many
j_gene: TRBJ2-3
CDR3aa: CASSLEGIRTDTQYF
CDR3nt: TGCGCCAGCAGCTTGGAAGGGATCAGAACAGATACGCAGTATTTT

d_gene: TRBD1
v_gene: TRBV15
abundance: many
j_gene: TRBJ2-3
CDR3aa: CATSRTGGVTDTQYF
CDR3nt: TGTGCCACCAGCCGGACAGGGGGAGTCACAGATACGCAGTATTTT

d_gene: TRBD2
v_gene: TRBV5-1
abundance: few
j_gene: TRBJ2-5
CDR3aa: CASSAGLAGAHQETQYF
CDR3nt: TGCGCCAGCAGCGCGGGACTAGCGGGAGCCCACCAAGAGACCCAGTACTTC

d_gene: TRBD1
v_gene: TRBV6-1
abundance: -
j_gene: TRBJ1-2
CDR3aa: CASSRQGTYYGYTF
CDR3nt: TGTGCCAGCAGCCGACAGGGGACCTACTATGGCTACACCTTC

d_gene: -
v_gene: TRBV20-1
abundance: many
j_gene: TRBJ1-1
CDR3aa: CSAGGYPKAFF
CDR3nt: TGCAGTGCCGGAGGGTACCCGAAAGCTTTCTTT

d_gene: TRBD2
v_gene: TRBV6-1
abundance: -
j_gene: TRBJ2-7
CDR3aa: CASRPGTSGREQYF
CDR3nt: TGTGCCAGCAGACCCGGGACTAGCGGGCGCGAGCAGTACTTC

d_gene: TRBD2
v_gene: TRBV28
abundance: -
j_gene: TRBJ2-7
CDR3aa: CASSLPATGAGGYEQYF
CDR3nt: TGTGCCAGCAGTTTACCCGCTACAGGCGCGGGAGGTTACGAGCAGTACTTC

d_gene: -
v_gene: TRBV7-9
abundance: -
j_gene: TRBJ2-7
CDR3aa: CASSLGIRENEQYF
CDR3nt: TGTGCCAGCAGCTTAGGGATCAGGGAAAACGAGCAGTACTTC

d_gene: TRBD1
v_gene: TRBV28
abundance: few
j_gene: TRBJ2-1
CDR3aa: CASSRSGTGSYNEQFF
CDR3nt: TGTGCCAGCAGCCGATCCGGGACAGGAAGCTACAATGAGCAGTTCTTC

d_gene: -
v_gene: TRBV15
abundance: -
j_gene: TRBJ2-1
CDR3aa: CATSRDIGAYGNEHFF
CDR3nt: TGTGCCACCAGCAGAGATATAGGGGCTTATGGCAATGAGCACTTCTTC

d_gene: TRBD2
v_gene: TRBV25-1
abundance: few
j_gene: TRBJ2-2
CDR3aa: CASSGGLAGNTGELFF
CDR3nt: TGTGCCAGCAGTGGTGGACTAGCGGGGAACACCGGGGAGCTGTTTTTT

d_gene: -
v_gene: TRBV24-1
abundance: many
j_gene: TRBJ2-2
CDR3aa: CATSDQEELTGELFF
CDR3nt: TGTGCCACCAGTGACCAGGAAGAGTTGACCGGGGAGCTGTTTTTT

d_gene: -
v_gene: TRBV5-1
abundance: many
j_gene: TRBJ2-7
CDR3aa: CASSPGGATKIREQYF
CDR3nt: TGCGCCAGCAGCCCCGGGGGAGCTACCAAGATACGCGAGCAGTACTTC

d_gene: TRBD1
v_gene: TRBV29-1
abundance: many
j_gene: TRBJ2-7
CDR3aa: CSAGQGIYEQYF
CDR3nt: TGCAGCGCGGGACAGGGGATCTACGAGCAGTACTTC

d_gene: -
v_gene: TRBV6-5
abundance: many
j_gene: TRBJ1-2
CDR3aa: CASSYGRGSYGYTF
CDR3nt: TGTGCCAGCAGTTACGGGCGGGGAAGCTATGGCTACACCTTC

d_gene: -
v_gene: TRBV4-2
abundance: -
j_gene: TRBJ2-6
CDR3aa: CASSQETDSGANVLTF
CDR3nt: TGTGCCAGCAGCCAGGAAACAGACTCTGGGGCCAACGTCCTGACTTTC

d_gene: TRBD1
v_gene: TRBV6-5
abundance: few
j_gene: TRBJ1-1
CDR3aa: CASSSPSGTGDEAFF
CDR3nt: TGTGCCAGCAGTTCACCATCCGGGACAGGGGATGAAGCTTTCTTT

d_gene: TRBD1
v_gene: TRBV5-1
abundance: -
j_gene: TRBJ2-1
CDR3aa: CASSLGGTVSEQFF
CDR3nt: TGCGCCAGCAGCTTGGGGGGGACAGTGAGTGAGCAGTTCTTC

d_gene: -
v_gene: TRBV4-2
abundance: many
j_gene: TRBJ2-3
CDR3aa: CASSPRGSGGDTQYF
CDR3nt: TGTGCCAGCAGCCCCCGGGGTAGCGGAGGGGATACGCAGTATTTT